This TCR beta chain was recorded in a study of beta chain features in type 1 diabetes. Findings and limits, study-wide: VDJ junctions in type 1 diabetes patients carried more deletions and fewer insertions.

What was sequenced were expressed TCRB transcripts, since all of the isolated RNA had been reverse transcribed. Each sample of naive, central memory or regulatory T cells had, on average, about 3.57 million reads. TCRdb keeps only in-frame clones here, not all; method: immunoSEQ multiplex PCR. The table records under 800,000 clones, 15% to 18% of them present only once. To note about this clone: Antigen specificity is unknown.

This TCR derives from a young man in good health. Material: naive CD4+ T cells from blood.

CDR3 nucleotide sequence: TGTGCCAGCGGTAGGGACAGGGGCAATCAGCCCCAGCATTTT. It is translated as CASGRDRGNQPQHF. This chain joins TRBV6-5 and TRBJ1-5; 9 bases align to TRBD1. Germline CDR1 MNHEY, CDR2 SVGAGI. The CDR3 totals 14 residues. V was clipped by 8 bases and J by 2 bases; unmatched bases: 4.